In this sample, the clone carrying this TCR beta chain turned up a few times. These data belong to a study of CD8 T cells in ankylosing spondylitis. Researchers built TCR beta libraries using quantitative 5'-RACE with molecular barcodes. TCRdb re-called the 5' RACE reads through MiXCR, storing one row per CDR3 protein. The table has approximately 350,000 distinct CDR3 sequences, about 15% seen once; the top ten hold about 1%. V dropped 1 base and J dropped 4 bases, with 15 bases sitting between them. Germline V gives CDR1 MGHRA, CDR2 YSYEKL. This CDR3 has 16 residues. This receptor was taken from a male donor with ankylosing spondylitis or in good health (not recorded which). Sequencing was performed on blood, either unsorted or a sorted T cell fraction (not recorded which). The chain has TRBV4-1 and TRBJ2-3, with D perhaps TRBD2 (6 bases). The CDR3 is CASSQGVPWEADTQYF. CDR3 nucleotides: TGCGCCAGCAGCCAAGGGGTCCCGTGGGAGGCAGATACGCAGTATTTT.